These 21 T cell receptor beta chains came from one sample sequenced in a study of blood T cell repertoires in COVID-19 (dated by TCRdb to 2020 to 2021). The library was produced with the immunoSEQ multiplex PCR assay. This immuneACCESS table, as held by TCRdb, lists in-frame sequences with V and J called but not all clones. Of the missing ones, under half trace to an unresolved V gene in checked studies; the others have no known cause. The sample table holds about 350,000 clones, of which about 87% were seen once. The biggest ten clones account for just over 9.5% of the sample. The sequenced material came from peripheral blood. All receptors derive from a man under 40 with COVID-19, enrolled during active disease.

The chain has TRBV30 and TRBJ2-2, with D possibly matching TRBD2 (5 bases). This CDR3 contains 15 residues. V lost 2 bases to trimming and J lost 6 bases, with 16 bases between them. Per the germline V gene, CDR1 is GTSNPN and CDR2 is SVGIG (reference sequence). The CDR3 spells CAWSSGPIRAGELFF. The CDR3 region has the DNA TGTGCCTGGAGTAGCGGACCGATTCGTGCCGGGGAGCTGTTTTTT.

The sample holds one count of this clone. The chain uses TRBV9 and TRBJ2-2; 11 bases map to TRBD2. CDR1 and CDR2 from the germline V gene are SGDLS and YYNGEE. CDR3 size: 16 residues. The ends lost 2 bases at V and 4 bases at J; junction bases unmatched: 4. The chain's CDR3 is CASSVNSGGATGELFF. The CDR3 DNA reads TGTGCCAGCAGCGTCAATAGCGGGGGGGCCACCGGGGAGCTGTTTTTT.

This sequence joins TRBV3-1 (or the pseudogene TRBV3-2) and TRBJ2-7, with 7 bases matching TRBD2. Germline V gene lookup returns CDR1 LGHDT and CDR2 YNNKEL (reference sequence). Trimming removed 4 bases from V and 3 bases from J; junction bases left unmatched: 9. This CDR3 spans 15 amino acids. CDR3 loop: CASSPLDWGGYEQYF. The CDR3 region has the DNA TGTGCCAGCAGCCCGCTAGATTGGGGGGGCTACGAGCAGTACTTC.

The chain links TRBV6-2 or TRBV6-3 to TRBJ1-5; D unresolved. Germline values: CDR1 MNHEY, CDR2 SVGEGT. This CDR3 region has 20 residues. Between the trimmed V and J ends, which lost 5 bases and 1 base, there was a span of 27 bases. CDR3 residues: CASSTPVELRTQGSNQPQHF. CDR3 coding DNA: TGTGCCAGCAGTACCCCGGTGGAGCTCCGAACCCAAGGAAGCAATCAGCCCCAGCATTTT.

The chain joins TRBV19 to TRBJ2-1, with TRBD1 matching over 7 bases. CDR3 length equals 15 residues. Germline V lookup: CDR1 LNHDA, CDR2 SQIVND (reference sequence). J was trimmed by 2 bases and V by 3 bases; bases with no gene match: 4. The CDR3 loop is CASSMYRGPYNEQFF. The CDR3 region has the DNA TGTGCCAGTAGTATGTACAGGGGCCCCTACAATGAGCAGTTCTTC.

In its sample, this clone was seen once. The J gene is TRBJ1-3, the V gene TRBV6-5, with 7 bases aligning to TRBD1. CDR3 size: 14 residues. Germline-derived CDR1 and CDR2 are MNHEY and SVGAGI. V trimming: 4 bases; J trimming: 4 bases; junction bases outside the gene matches: 4. The CDR3 nucleotides are TGTGCCAGCAGTTTACAGGGGACGGGAAACACCATATATTTT. This translates into CASSLQGTGNTIYF.

CDR3 sequence: CASGPGQGLGDYTF. The CDR3, as DNA: TGCGCCAGCGGTCCGGGACAGGGGCTTGGCGACTACACCTTC. The chain couples TRBV5-1 to TRBJ1-2; 10 bases align to TRBD1. This CDR3 is built from 14 residues. The V segment lost 7 bases and the J segment 10 bases; nucleotides outside the gene matches: 13. The germline V gene encodes CDR1 SGHRS and CDR2 YFSETQ. The full variable domain, with the rest looked up from reference TRBV5-1 and TRBJ1-2, is KAGVTQTPRYLIKTRGQQVTLSCSPISGHRSVSWYQQTPGQGLQFLFEYFSETQRNKGNFPGRFSGRQFSNSRSEMNVSTLELGDSALYLCASGPGQGLGDYTFGSGTRLTVV.

The rearrangement joins TRBV6-4 to TRBJ1-2; D is possibly TRBD1 (5 bases). V shed 9 bases and J shed 2 bases, with 7 bases lying between them. From germline, CDR1 is MRHNA and CDR2 SNTAGT. This CDR3 is 11 amino acids long. CDR3 sequence: CASQGNYGYTF. In DNA form, the CDR3 reads TGTGCCAGTCAGGGAAACTATGGCTACACCTTC.

This clone has just one count. The V and J genes are TRBV5-4 and TRBJ1-6; D remains unclear. The germline gives CDR1 SGHNT, CDR2 YYREEE (reference sequence). V was trimmed by 0 bases and J by 3 bases, leaving 10 bases between them. CDR3 length equals 16 residues. For the CDR3, the DNA is TGTGCCAGCAGCTTGGGCCGCGCTTACTATAATTCACCCCTCCACTTT. This sequence encodes CASSLGRAYYNSPLHF.

The genes are TRBV4-2 and TRBJ2-7; 7 nucleotides match TRBD1. The CDR3 is made up of 16 amino acids. Trimming took 0 bases from V and 2 from J; bases not matched to a gene: 7. Germline V CDR1 and CDR2: LGHNA, YNFKEQ. The DNA of the CDR3 is TGTGCCAGCAGCCAAGAAGTTGGCAGGGGGACCTACGAGCAGTACTTC. It codes for CASSQEVGRGTYEQYF.

The chain joins TRBV4-3 to TRBJ1-3; perhaps TRBD1 as D (5 bases). Germline CDR1 is LGHNA and CDR2 is YSLEER. CDR3 length: 16 amino acids. The V gene lost 0 bases and the J gene lost 3 bases, with 12 bases spanning the gap. CDR3: CASSQEIGAIGNTIYF. The CDR3 DNA sequence: TGCGCCAGCAGCCAAGAGATAGGGGCAATTGGAAACACCATATATTTT.

The chain recombines TRBV24-1 with TRBJ2-1; 7 nucleotides line up with TRBD1. CDR1 KGHDR and CDR2 SFDVKD come from the germline V gene. This CDR3 is built from 16 residues. The V segment lost 4 bases and the J segment 1 base; nucleotides outside the gene matches: 6. The CDR3 DNA reads TGTGCCACCAGTGAACCGACAGGGCGATCCTACAATGAGCAGTTCTTC. The encoded protein is CATSEPTGRSYNEQFF.

This chain's CDR3 is CASSALAGASDTQYF. The DNA of the CDR3 is TGTGCCAGCAGTGCCCTAGCGGGAGCTTCAGATACGCAGTATTTT. This rearrangement joins TRBV28 to TRBJ2-3; TRBD2 aligns across 10 bases. From germline, CDR1 is MDHEN and CDR2 SYDVKM. The V segment lost 5 bases and the J segment 4 bases; nucleotides outside the gene matches: 6. The CDR3 has 15 amino acids.

V gene TRBV7-9 combines with J gene TRBJ1-1; D gene ambiguous. This CDR3 is 14 amino acids long. In germline, CDR1 is SEHNR, CDR2 FQNEAQ (reference sequence). Trimming shortened V by 6 bases and J by 0 bases, and 11 bases separated the two germline ends. CDR3 DNA sequence: TGTGCCAGCAGTCTCCGGGTTTTGAACACTGAAGCTTTCTTT. It specifies CASSLRVLNTEAFF.

The chain combines TRBV7-2 with TRBJ2-7, with TRBD2 matching over 7 bases. The CDR3 covers 15 residues. Unmatched junction bases numbered 7, after V lost 1 base and J lost 4 bases. From germline, CDR1 is SGHTA and CDR2 FQGNSA. In DNA form, the CDR3 reads TGTGCCAGCAGCTTAGGCGGCGGGAGTCAGTACGAGCAGTACTTC. This encodes CASSLGGGSQYEQYF.

The chain recombines TRBV19 with TRBJ2-2; 9 bases are shared with TRBD2. Germline V gives CDR1 LNHDA, CDR2 SQIVND (reference sequence). This CDR3 comprises 16 residues. V lost 5 bases to trimming and J lost 0 bases; unmatched junction nucleotides: 4. CDR3 nucleotide sequence: TGTGCCAGTAGTCCGGTAGCGGGAGCGAACACCGGGGAGCTGTTTTTT. Its translation: CASSPVAGANTGELFF. Full variable domain (remainder filled in from reference TRBV19 and TRBJ2-2): DGGITQSPKYLFRKEGQNVTLSCEQNLNHDAMYWYRQDPGQGLRLIYYSQIVNDFQKGDIAEGYSVSREKKESFPLTVTSAQKNPTAFYLCASSPVAGANTGELFFGEGSRLTVL.

V usage is TRBV27 and J usage is TRBJ1-2, with TRBD1 identical over 7 bases. With 4 bases clipped from V and 4 bases from J, the junction kept 6 bases outside the gene matches. Germline V gives CDR1 MNHEY, CDR2 SMNVEV (reference sequence). This CDR3 contains 14 residues. The CDR3 DNA reads TGTGCCAGCAGTTCGACAGGGCTCCTCTATGGCTACACCTTC. Translated: CASSSTGLLYGYTF.

The chain carries TRBV27 and TRBJ1-5; 9 bases match TRBD1. In germline, CDR1 is MNHEY, CDR2 SMNVEV (reference sequence). V lost 7 bases and J lost 6; bases outside the gene matches: 4. This CDR3 has 13 residues. The CDR3 DNA is TGTGCCAGCAAACAGGGGGCGGTTCAGCCCCAGCATTTT. It encodes CASKQGAVQPQHF.

This clone has more than one count but fewer than ten. The chain combines TRBV5-1 with TRBJ2-7, with D tentatively TRBD2 (5 bases). Germline CDR1 reads SGHRS; CDR2 reads YFSETQ. The CDR3 is 15 residues long. Deletions cut 0 bases from V and 3 bases from J, with 13 bases between. In DNA, the CDR3 is TGCGCCAGCAGCTTGGCCCCCGGACTTAACTACGAGCAGTACTTC. Translating gives CASSLAPGLNYEQYF.

The V gene is TRBV2, the J gene TRBJ1-1; D ambiguous. The length of the CDR3 is 14 residues. The germline gives CDR1 SNHLY, CDR2 FYNNEI. V was pared by 0 bases and J by 1 base, with 6 bases between. For the CDR3, the DNA is TGTGCCAGCAGTGAAGCCTTAGCGAACACTGAAGCTTTCTTT. Its protein product is CASSEALANTEAFF.

This chain joins TRBV5-1 and TRBJ1-1; D uncertain. With 0 bases removed from V and 1 base from J, the gap between germline ends came to 4 bases. Germline V lookup: CDR1 SGHRS, CDR2 YFSETQ. CDR3 size: 13 residues. CDR3 in amino acids: CASSLARNTEAFF. CDR3 DNA: TGCGCCAGCAGCTTGGCCAGGAACACTGAAGCTTTCTTT.